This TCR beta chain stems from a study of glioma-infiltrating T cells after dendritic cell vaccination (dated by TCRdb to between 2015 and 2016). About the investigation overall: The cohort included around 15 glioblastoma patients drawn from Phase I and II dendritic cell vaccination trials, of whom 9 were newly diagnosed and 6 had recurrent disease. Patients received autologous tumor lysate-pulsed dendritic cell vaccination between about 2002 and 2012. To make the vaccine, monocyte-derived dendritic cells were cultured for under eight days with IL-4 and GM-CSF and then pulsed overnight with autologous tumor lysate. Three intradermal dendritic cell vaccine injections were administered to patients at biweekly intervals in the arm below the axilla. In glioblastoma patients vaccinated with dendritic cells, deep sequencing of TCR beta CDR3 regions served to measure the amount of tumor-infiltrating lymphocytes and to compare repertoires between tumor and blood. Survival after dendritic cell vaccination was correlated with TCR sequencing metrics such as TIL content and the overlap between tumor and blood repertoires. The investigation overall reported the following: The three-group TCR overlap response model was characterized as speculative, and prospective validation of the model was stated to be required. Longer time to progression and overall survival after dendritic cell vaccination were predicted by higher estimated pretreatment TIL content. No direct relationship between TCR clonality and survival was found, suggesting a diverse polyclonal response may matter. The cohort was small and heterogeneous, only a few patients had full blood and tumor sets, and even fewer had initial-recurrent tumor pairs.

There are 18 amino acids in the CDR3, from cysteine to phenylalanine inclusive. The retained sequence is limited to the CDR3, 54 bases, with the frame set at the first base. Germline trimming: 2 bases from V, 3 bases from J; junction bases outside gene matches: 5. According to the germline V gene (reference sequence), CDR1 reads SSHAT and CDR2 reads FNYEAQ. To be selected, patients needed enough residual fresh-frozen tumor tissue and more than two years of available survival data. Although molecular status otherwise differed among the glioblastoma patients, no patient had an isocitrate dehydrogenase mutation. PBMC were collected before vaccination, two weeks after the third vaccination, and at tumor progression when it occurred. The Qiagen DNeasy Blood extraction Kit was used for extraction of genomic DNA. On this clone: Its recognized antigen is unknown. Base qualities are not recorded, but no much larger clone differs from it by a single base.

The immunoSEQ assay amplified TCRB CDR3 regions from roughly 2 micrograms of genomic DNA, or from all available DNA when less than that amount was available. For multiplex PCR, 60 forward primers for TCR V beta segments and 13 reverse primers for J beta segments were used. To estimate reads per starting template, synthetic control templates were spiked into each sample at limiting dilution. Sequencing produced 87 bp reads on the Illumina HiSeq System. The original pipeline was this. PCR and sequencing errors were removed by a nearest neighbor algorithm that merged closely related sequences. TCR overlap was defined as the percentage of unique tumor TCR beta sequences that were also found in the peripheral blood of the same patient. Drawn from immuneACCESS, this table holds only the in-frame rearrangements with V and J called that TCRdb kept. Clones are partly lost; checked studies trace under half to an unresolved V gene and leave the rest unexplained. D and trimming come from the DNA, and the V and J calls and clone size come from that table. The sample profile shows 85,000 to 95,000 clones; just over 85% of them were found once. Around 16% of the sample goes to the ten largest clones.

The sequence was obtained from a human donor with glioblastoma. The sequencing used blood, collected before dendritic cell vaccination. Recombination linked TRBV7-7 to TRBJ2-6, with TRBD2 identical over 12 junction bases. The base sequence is TGTGCCAGCAGCTTAACGGCTAGCGGGAGGGGTGGGGCCAACGTCCTGACTTTC. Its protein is CASSLTASGRGGANVLTF.